A selection of T cell receptor beta chains follows, all from one sample in a study of glioma-infiltrating T cells after dendritic cell vaccination. Method: immunoSEQ multiplex PCR; TCRdb's copy keeps in-frame clones and lacks some. Altogether roughly 80,000 clones are present, around 87% being singletons, with the ten largest covering 2% to 2.5%. The sample in question was blood, obtained after dendritic cell vaccination. Every receptor here comes from a human donor with glioblastoma. Both conserved end residues are part of each CDR3. The D gene is left open where the match is weak.

CDR3aa,j_gene,v_gene,d_gene
CASRPTGNYGYTF,TRBJ1-2,TRBV27,NA
CASSSYYSGGITDTQYF,TRBJ2-3,TRBV5-8,TRBD2
CATLGGASYNEQFF,TRBJ2-1,TRBV6-5,NA
CASSPSVWTNTEAFF,TRBJ1-1,TRBV6-1,NA
CASLGQGAYNSPLHF,TRBJ1-6,TRBV2,TRBD1
CASSYGHQYEQYF,TRBJ2-7,TRBV6-6,NA
CASSPTQRTNNEQFF,TRBJ2-1,TRBV13,NA
CASSEDRGPGYTF,TRBJ1-2,TRBV18,TRBD1
CATSQGVSGANVLTF,TRBJ2-6,TRBV15,NA
CASSQGRSGSNNEQFF,TRBJ2-1,TRBV4-1,TRBD2
CASSHRVVRDTEAFF,TRBJ1-1,TRBV19,NA
CASSQFGPVAAQYF,TRBJ2-5,TRBV18,NA
CASSSSGSLSYEQYF,TRBJ2-7,TRBV7-9,NA
CASSLETGGNEQFF,TRBJ2-1,TRBV5-1,TRBD2
CASSLGDRVGYGYTF,TRBJ1-2,TRBV11-3,TRBD1
CASSQDRGANTGELFF,TRBJ2-2,TRBV4-2,NA
CASSSDRALYGYTF,TRBJ1-2,TRBV7-9,TRBD1
CASSRGQNNEQFF,TRBJ2-1,TRBV27,NA
CASSVSGTSLPSFREQFF,TRBJ2-1,TRBV13,TRBD2
CASSYSGERGKWTQYF,TRBJ2-5,TRBV6-5,TRBD2
CASSKQGRRMNTEAFF,TRBJ1-1,TRBV19,NA
CASSLGTGAWGYTF,TRBJ1-2,TRBV5-1,NA
CATSTNNEQFF,TRBJ2-1,TRBV15,NA
CASRRRLGTYSNQPQHF,TRBJ1-5,TRBV14,NA
CASSSFSYNEQFF,TRBJ2-1,TRBV11-2,NA
CASSQAGITGNTIYF,TRBJ1-3,TRBV14,NA
CAISESGYSSDYEQYF,TRBJ2-7,TRBV10-3,NA
CASSLGLAGVYEQFF,TRBJ2-1,TRBV7-3,TRBD2
CASSSWTGANGYTF,TRBJ1-2,TRBV5-5,TRBD1
CASSPLDNQETQYF,TRBJ2-5,TRBV7-9,NA
CASSQYLAGAGETQYF,TRBJ2-5,TRBV14,TRBD2
CSVEYVLADLGEQFF,TRBJ2-1,TRBV29-1,TRBD2
CASSQIPTGSTIYF,TRBJ1-3,TRBV4-3,NA
CASSVSLANTGELFF,TRBJ2-2,TRBV9,NA
CASSLRKSGSRADTQYF,TRBJ2-3,TRBV28,NA
CASSSGHSGRTQYF,TRBJ2-5,TRBV6-1,NA
CASRSQGASETQYF,TRBJ2-5,TRBV5-4,TRBD1
CASSLNPRNSYEQYF,TRBJ2-7,TRBV7-6,NA
CASSQGLAGTDTQYF,TRBJ2-3,TRBV10-1,TRBD2
CASSATDRTETQYF,TRBJ2-5,TRBV9,TRBD1
CASSLWVGRGASYEQYF,TRBJ2-7,TRBV11-2,TRBD2
CASSPRGGSYEQYF,TRBJ2-7,TRBV5-1,NA
CASSWGGDRAKNIQYF,TRBJ2-4,TRBV9,NA
CASTAGGADTGELFF,TRBJ2-2,TRBV5-1,TRBD2
CASSLEGGRNEKLFF,TRBJ1-4,TRBV5-1,NA
CASSIAGTRGQNEQFF,TRBJ2-1,TRBV7-2,TRBD2
CASSEDSSLSGELFF,TRBJ2-2,TRBV5-1,NA
CASSFLTGRGYTF,TRBJ1-2,TRBV11-3,NA
CASSVGTGTQYF,TRBJ2-3,TRBV7-3,NA
CASSILTGVPGELFF,TRBJ2-2,TRBV19,TRBD1
CAWLPRGGRSEAFF,TRBJ1-1,TRBV30,NA
CASTRPGVAGNTIYF,TRBJ1-3,TRBV19,NA
CASSETRDQPQHF,TRBJ1-5,TRBV6-1,NA
CASSLAQGQPSGANVLTF,TRBJ2-6,TRBV7-6,NA
CASSSSPYEQYF,TRBJ2-7,TRBV7-2,NA